This record covers a single T cell receptor beta chain. Its specificity is unknown. Time point noted: recipient sample about 28 days before transplant, after cytoreduction. Recipient blood drawn about 28 days pretransplant and days 30, 100, 180 after. Sequencing was performed with immunoSEQ multiplex PCR; in TCRdb, only in-frame clones are kept and a portion is missing. Counted here are around 28,000 clones, approximately 81% occurring once; the ten biggest clones make up around 1.9%. The sample is drawn from a study of T cell clonotyping in hematopoietic cell transplantation. Overall study findings and caveats: Broader posttransplant TCR repertoire diversity was predicted by graft donor and pretransplant recipient Inverse Simpson Index values. After transplant, recipient diversity fell while pathologically expanded clonotypes grew through day 180.

Per the germline V gene, CDR1 is SGDLS and CDR2 is YYNGEE. The CDR3 is 13 amino acids. The V gene lost 3 bases and the J gene lost 1 base, with 4 bases spanning the gap. Here the sequenced sample was peripheral blood mononuclear cells, taken before stem cell transplant. This clonotype was sampled from a man between 40 and 49 years old with acute myeloid leukemia. Some clones in this sample may be carry-over from other donors' samples. The chain couples TRBV9 to TRBJ2-2; D unclear. The CDR3 nucleotides are TGTGCCAGCAGCGCCCTGAACACCGGGGAGCTGTTTTTT. Translation gives CASSALNTGELFF.